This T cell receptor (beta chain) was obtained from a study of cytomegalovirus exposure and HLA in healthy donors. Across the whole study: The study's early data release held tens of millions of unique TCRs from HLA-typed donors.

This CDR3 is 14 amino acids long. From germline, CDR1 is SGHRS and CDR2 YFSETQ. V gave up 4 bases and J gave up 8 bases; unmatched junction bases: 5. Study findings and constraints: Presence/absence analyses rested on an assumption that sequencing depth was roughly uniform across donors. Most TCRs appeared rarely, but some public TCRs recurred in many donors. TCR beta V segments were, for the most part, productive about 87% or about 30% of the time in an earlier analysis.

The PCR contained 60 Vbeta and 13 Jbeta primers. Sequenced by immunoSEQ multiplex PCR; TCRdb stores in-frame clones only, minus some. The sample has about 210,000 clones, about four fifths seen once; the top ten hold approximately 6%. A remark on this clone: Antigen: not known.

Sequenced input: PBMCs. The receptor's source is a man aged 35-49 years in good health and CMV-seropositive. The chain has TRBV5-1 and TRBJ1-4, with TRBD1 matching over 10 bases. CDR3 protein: CASSLGQGVEKLFF. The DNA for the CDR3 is TGCGCCAGCAGCCTCGGACAGGGGGTAGAAAAACTGTTTTTT.